The 25 T cell receptor beta chains listed next were all sequenced from one sample in a study of post-analysis software for immune sequencing data. These receptors' antigens are unknown. Findings and caveats of the study: TRBV5-6, TRBV5-1 and TRBV20-1 belonged to a set of roughly five TRBV segments that were more frequent in patients than controls.

Incorporated into the TCR beta cDNA libraries were unique molecular identifiers, which served to reduce PCR and sequencing biases. TCRdb recomputed calls from the PCR reads with MiXCR, one row per CDR3 protein. Altogether hundreds of thousands of distinct CDR3 sequences are present, roughly 27% being singletons, with the ten largest covering 0.56%. Sequences were obtained from blood. The receptors here all came from a girl between 10 and 17 years old with multiple sclerosis.

This clonotype was detected a few times. The CDR3 is CASSPSHRHGYTF. CDR3 bases: TGTGCCAGCAGCCCTTCCCACCGCCATGGCTACACCTTC. This sequence joins TRBV27 and TRBJ1-2; D call uncertain. V was pared by 6 bases and J by 6 bases, with 14 bases between. The germline gives CDR1 MNHEY, CDR2 SMNVEV (reference sequence). The CDR3 has 13 amino acids.

In this sample, this clonotype turned up a few times. CDR3 DNA sequence: TGCAGTGCCACCATACCGGGACAGGGGTACTACGAGCAGTACTTC. This sequence encodes CSATIPGQGYYEQYF. The chain has TRBV20-1 and TRBJ2-7; 10 bases match TRBD1. Germline trimming cut 6 bases from V and 3 bases from J; bases unmatched to any gene: 11. The CDR3 sequence is 15 residues long. Germline V gene lookup returns CDR1 DFQATT and CDR2 SNEGSKA (reference sequence).

This sequence joins TRBV5-1 and TRBJ2-2, with D tentatively TRBD1 or TRBD2 (5 bases each). The germline V gene has CDR1 SGHRS and CDR2 YFSETQ. The V end was cut by 5 bases, the J end by 4 bases, with 18 bases between. CDR3 length: 16 residues. The CDR3 loop is CASRPRDLAGTGELFF. The CDR3 DNA sequence: TGCGCCAGCAGGCCCCGGGACCTGGCGGGCACCGGGGAGCTGTTTTTT. Variable domain in full (rest from reference TRBV5-1 and TRBJ2-2): KAGVTQTPRYLIKTRGQQVTLSCSPISGHRSVSWYQQTPGQGLQFLFEYFSETQRNKGNFPGRFSGRQFSNSRSEMNVSTLELGDSALYLCASRPRDLAGTGELFFGEGSRLTVL.

The V and J genes are TRBV5-5 and TRBJ1-4, with a possible D match to TRBD1 (5 bases). The CDR3 runs to 16 residues. V was shortened by 3 bases and J by 0 bases, with 12 bases between the two germline ends. Germline CDR1 reads SGHKS; CDR2 reads YYEKEE (reference sequence). CDR3: CASSSRAGATNEKLFF. Written as DNA, the CDR3 is TGTGCCAGCAGCTCACGCGCGGGGGCAACTAATGAAAAACTGTTTTTT.

With respect to this clonotype: At one boundary the junction diverges from the germline segment, which might be a read error. The chain recombines TRBV6-2 or TRBV6-3 with TRBJ2-1; 7 bases agree with TRBD1. The CDR3 has 13 amino acids. Per the germline V gene, CDR1 is MNHEY and CDR2 is SVGEGT. The CDR3 DNA sequence: TGTGCCAACAGTTACAGGCTGGGACAGCTGTTGTTCTTC. This codes for CANSYRLGQLLFF.

In the case of this clonotype: This sequence may be a read error, since a much larger clone differs from it by one base. This rearrangement joins TRBV6-5 to TRBJ2-7, with D uncertain. CDR1 is MNHEY and CDR2 is SVGAGI in the germline V gene. The CDR3 sequence is 14 residues long. V dropped 2 bases and J dropped 6 bases, with 14 bases sitting between them. The DNA for the CDR3 is TGTGCCAGCAGTTACCTGCGAGGTCGGACCGAGCAGTACTTC. Protein sequence: CASSYLRGRTEQYF.

This clonotype was seen a handful of times. The chain joins TRBV5-5 to TRBJ2-1; D gene ambiguous. V shed 4 bases and J shed 7 bases, with 15 bases lying between them. The germline gives CDR1 SGHKS, CDR2 YYEKEE (reference sequence). The length of the CDR3 is 14 residues. The CDR3 is CASSIGRLGNEQFF. As DNA, the CDR3 is TGTGCCAGCAGCATAGGACGGCTAGGAAATGAGCAGTTCTTC.

The chain links TRBV10-3 to TRBJ2-1, with D possibly being TRBD2 (5 bases). The end of the DNA aligns better with TRBJ2-7, so the J call may be wrong. The CDR3 spans 15 residues. Germline CDR1 is ENHRY and CDR2 is SYGVKD. The CDR3 coding sequence is TGTGCCATCAGTGAGTCGGATAGTGACTACAATGAGCAGTACTTC. Its translation is CAISESDSDYNEQYF.

The gene calls are TRBV7-2 and TRBJ2-5, with TRBD2 as a possible D gene (5 bases). This CDR3 is built from 15 residues. Germline loops: CDR1 SGHTA, CDR2 FQGNSA. V was pared by 1 base and J by 7 bases, with 16 bases between. The CDR3 DNA reads TGTGCCAGCAGCTTAGGACTAATTGGGTTTGGGACCCAGTACTTC. Its protein is CASSLGLIGFGTQYF.

The chain carries TRBV20-1 and TRBJ2-5; possible D gene TRBD2, 6 bases. The CDR3 totals 14 residues. Germline CDR1 is DFQATT and CDR2 is SNEGSKA (reference sequence). Trimming stripped 6 bases from V and 2 bases from J, with 16 bases between. CDR3 region: CSAIRSGVQETQYF. The CDR3 bases are TGCAGTGCCATACGTAGCGGAGTACAAGAGACCCAGTACTTC.

This chain uses TRBV29-1 with TRBJ2-6, with D unresolved. This CDR3 contains 14 residues. The V end lost 3 bases, the J end lost 4 bases, and 10 bases lay between the germline ends. The germline V gene has CDR1 SQVTM and CDR2 ANQGSEA. The CDR3 spells CSVEGRSGANVLTF. In DNA, the CDR3 is TGCAGCGTTGAGGGCAGATCAGGGGCCAACGTCCTGACTTTC. Variable domain in full (rest from reference TRBV29-1 and TRBJ2-6): SAVISQKPSRDICQRGTSLTIQCQVDSQVTMMFWYRQQPGQSLTLIATANQGSEATYESGFVIDKFPISRPNLTFSTLTVSNMSPEDSSIYLCSVEGRSGANVLTFGAGSRLTVL.

This CDR3 reads CASSGIPGDSLLYNEQFF. The CDR3 DNA reads as TGTGCCAGCAGCGGAATACCCGGGGACAGTCTCCTTTACAATGAGCAGTTCTTC. The chain combines TRBV5-6 with TRBJ2-1; 7 bases align to TRBD1. J gave up 4 bases and V 4 bases, and 17 bases lay outside the gene matches. This CDR3 spans 18 amino acids. Looked up from germline, CDR1 is SGHDT and CDR2 is YYEEEE.

This clonotype was seen many times. The chain has TRBV10-3 and TRBJ2-7; TRBD2 agrees at 10 bases. Germline V CDR1 and CDR2: ENHRY, SYGVKD. This CDR3 spans 15 amino acids. V dropped 4 bases and J dropped 3; count of bases not matched to a gene: 6. The CDR3 DNA reads as TGTGCCATCAGTGTCCTAGCGGGAGCCCTCTACGAGCAGTACTTC. Its translation: CAISVLAGALYEQYF.

This clonotype has a handful of counts. This chain joins TRBV12-3 or TRBV12-4 and TRBJ2-5; 12 positions agree with TRBD1. Germline trimming cut 6 bases from V and 7 bases from J; bases unmatched to any gene: 6. The CDR3 runs 14 residues. The CDR3 nucleotides read TGTGCCAGCAGGGCCGGGACAGGGGGCTGGACCCAGTACTTC. Translated: CASRAGTGGWTQYF.

Many counts were recorded for this clonotype. This rearrangement joins TRBV7-9 to TRBJ2-1; the D is unclear. Per the germline V gene, CDR1 is SEHNR and CDR2 is FQNEAQ (reference sequence). Trimming shortened V by 1 base and J by 0 bases, and 13 bases separated the two germline ends. The length of the CDR3 is 17 residues. The CDR3 DNA is TGTGCCAGCAGCTTAGAAGGACGCCCCAGCTCCTACAATGAGCAGTTCTTC. It yields the protein CASSLEGRPSSYNEQFF.

This clonotype was detected a few times. The chain is built from TRBV7-8 and TRBJ1-2; D unclear. The CDR3 is 15 amino acids. V lost 0 bases, J lost 8 bases, and 16 bases lay in between. CDR1 SGHVS and CDR2 FQNEAQ come from the germline V gene. CDR3 sequence: CASSLAMEGRSGYTF. DNA of the CDR3: TGTGCCAGCAGCTTAGCGATGGAGGGCCGGAGCGGCTACACCTTC. Variable domain in full (rest from reference TRBV7-8 and TRBJ1-2): GAGVSQSPRYKVAKRGQDVALRCDPISGHVSLFWYQQALGQGPEFLTYFQNEAQLDKSGLPSDRFFAERPEGSVSTLKIQRTQQEDSAVYLCASSLAMEGRSGYTFGSGTRLTVV.

This clonotype has just a few counts. The gene calls are TRBV2 and TRBJ1-2; 8 nucleotides line up with TRBD1. Per germline, CDR1 SNHLY and CDR2 FYNNEI. The CDR3 is 13 amino acids. Trimming at V came to 2 bases and at J to 8 bases, leaving 4 bases not matched to a gene. CDR3 nucleotide sequence: TGTGCCAGCAGTGAACAGGGGGCTTCGGGCTACACCTTC. Amino acid sequence: CASSEQGASGYTF.

This clonotype has a single count. This chain connects TRBV28 to TRBJ1-1; 8 positions match TRBD1. The CDR3 length is 16 residues. The V segment lost 6 bases and the J segment 3 bases; nucleotides outside the gene matches: 12. CDR1 and CDR2 (germline): MDHEN, SYDVKM. CDR3 protein: CASSRWGGQEDTEAFF. Written as DNA, the CDR3 is TGTGCCAGCAGCCGGTGGGGGGGACAGGAGGACACTGAAGCTTTCTTT.

The chain links TRBV11-2 to TRBJ2-7; D is tentatively TRBD1 or TRBD2 (5 bases each). The DNA end is more similar to TRBJ2-4, so the J call may be wrong. CDR1 and CDR2 from the germline V gene are SGHAT and FQNNGV. The CDR3 spans 13 residues. The CDR3 DNA sequence: TGTGCCAGCAGCTTGGGGCGGGCGAACATTCAGTACTTC. Its translation is CASSLGRANIQYF.

The chain uses TRBV4-3 and TRBJ2-7; D is unresolved. Deletions cut 0 bases from V and 3 bases from J, with 12 bases between. The V gene's germline CDR1 is LGHNA and CDR2 YSLEER. This CDR3 contains 15 residues. CDR3 nucleotide sequence: TGCGCCAGCAGCCAAGATACCTTAGGGCTCTACGAGCAGTACTTC. As protein: CASSQDTLGLYEQYF.

This rearrangement joins TRBV5-1 to TRBJ2-7, with TRBD1 matching 8 bases. Germline V gene data show CDR1 as SGHRS and CDR2 as YFSETQ. The V gene end was trimmed by 4 bases and the J gene end by 3 bases; junction bases not matched to a gene: 12. The CDR3 is made up of 16 amino acids. CDR3 sequence (DNA): TGCGCCAGCAGCGGGGGGCGACAGGGGATTGGCTACGAGCAGTACTTC. This translates into CASSGGRQGIGYEQYF.

The chain combines TRBV27 with TRBJ2-5, with D hard to call. The CDR3 loop spans 14 amino acids. V gave up 8 bases and J gave up 5 bases, with 18 bases separating them. Germline V gene lookup returns CDR1 MNHEY and CDR2 SMNVEV (reference sequence). Written as DNA, the CDR3 is TGTGCCAGCTCACCGGGCCCGCGACCCGAGACCCAGTACTTC. Protein: CASSPGPRPETQYF.

This clonotype was seen ten or more times. The rearrangement joins TRBV29-1 to TRBJ2-7; D is tentatively TRBD1 or TRBD2 (6 bases each). The CDR3 loop spans 14 amino acids. The germline V and J ends were trimmed by 4 bases and 3 bases, with 16 bases remaining between them. CDR1 is SQVTM and CDR2 is ANQGSEA in the germline V gene. In nucleotides, the CDR3 is TGCAGCGTTGTAGGGGTCGGGGGCGACTACGAGCAGTACTTC. This gives the protein CSVVGVGGDYEQYF.

This clonotype was detected only a few times. The rearrangement uses TRBV24-1 and TRBJ2-1; D is unresolved. Germline-derived CDR1 and CDR2 are KGHDR and SFDVKD. The CDR3 covers 14 residues. The ends were cut back, 4 bases at V and 2 bases at J, with 8 bases in the middle. CDR3 DNA sequence: TGTGCCACCAGTGACCCGGGTCCCTACAATGAGCAGTTCTTC. Amino acid sequence: CATSDPGPYNEQFF.

The chain uses TRBV4-3 and TRBJ2-7, with 8 bases lining up with TRBD1. Losses at the gene ends were 3 bases for V and 9 bases for J; bases not matched to a gene: 16. The CDR3 contains 16 residues. Germline loops: CDR1 LGHNA, CDR2 YSLEER. Here the CDR3 reads CASSQEFGTGYSGQYF. The CDR3 coding sequence is TGCGCCAGCAGCCAGGAGTTCGGGACAGGTTATTCAGGGCAGTACTTC.